A selection of T cell receptor beta chains follows, all from one sample in a study of T cell responses to AZD1222 COVID-19 vaccine. The protocol was immunoSEQ multiplex PCR, while the TCRdb copy is restricted to in-frame clones and leaves out a portion. The sample records 120,000 or so clones, about 85% being singletons. This sample comprised peripheral blood, obtained on day 0 of AZD1222 vaccination. All receptors come from an adult in good health. The CDR3 runs from the conserved cysteine through the conserved F or W.

CDR3 length	V gene	J gene	CDR3 protein
14	TRBV6-2/TRBV6-3	TRBJ2-1	CASSYLGQVNEQFF
16	TRBV28	TRBJ2-7	CASRSSGLAGAYEQYF
12	TRBV12-3/TRBV12-4	TRBJ2-7	CATRDGSYEQYF
15	TRBV27	TRBJ2-2	CASSSTGEYTGELFF
16	TRBV11-3	TRBJ2-7	CASSPHLGKTSYEQYF
16	TRBV6-5	TRBJ2-7	CASSYSNLDRGYEQYF
13	TRBV6-1	TRBJ1-2	CASSEQGEAGYTF
15	TRBV21-1	TRBJ2-1	CASSSRRDPYNEQFF
17	TRBV7-2	TRBJ2-1	CASSSRHRTTSYNEQFF
12	TRBV19	TRBJ2-7	CASSTGSYEQYF
15	TRBV7-2	TRBJ1-2	CASSQDPSINYGYTF
15	TRBV28	TRBJ2-3	CASKGWQAYTDTQYF
16	TRBV5-1	TRBJ2-7	CASSPTGARGLYEQYF
16	TRBV24-1	TRBJ2-3	CATSDSAGGTSRTQYF
17	TRBV7-8	TRBJ2-2	CASSLERLAGGSGELFF
15	TRBV19	TRBJ2-1	CASRAGGPSYNEQFF
15	TRBV7-2	TRBJ2-7	CASSSILAAGAPQYF
16	TRBV6-5	TRBJ1-2	CASSYSTGAGGYGYTF
14	TRBV5-1	TRBJ2-7	CASSLARSSYEQYF
15	TRBV6-5	TRBJ2-1	CASSYGLAGGNEQFF
10	TRBV7-9	TRBJ1-2	CASSGGGYTF
14	TRBV5-1	TRBJ2-1	CASSRGGIYNEQFF
15	TRBV7-9	TRBJ1-4	CASSSRQGFNEKLFF
14	TRBV5-1	TRBJ2-7	CASSRGDASYEQYF
14	TRBV19	TRBJ1-1	CASSIDSGFAEAFF
17	TRBV11-2	TRBJ2-4	CASSLAGGRLAKNIQYF
13	TRBV11-3	TRBJ2-5	CASSSGLAETQYF
15	TRBV5-1	TRBJ1-1	CASSSASTEVTEAFF
14	TRBV9	TRBJ1-2	CASSAGQGSYGYTF
14	TRBV2	TRBJ2-3	CASGAGSGADTQYF
11	TRBV30	TRBJ2-1	CAWSVQNEQFF
15	TRBV18	TRBJ2-2	CASSPLGTNTGELFF
14	TRBV7-2	TRBJ1-5	CASSLVGGPQPQHF